These 6 T cell receptor beta chains were sequenced from one sample in a study of blood T cell repertoires in COVID-19 (dated by TCRdb to the early 2020s). The method behind the library was the immunoSEQ multiplex PCR assay. TCRdb limited this immuneACCESS table to in-frame rearrangements with V and J called. A share of clones is missing; checked studies link under half to unresolved V genes, and the rest is unexplained. The sample table records 310,000 or so clones; about nine tenths of these occur just once. The top ten clonotypes cover about 8.9% of the sample. Sequenced sample: PBMCs or T cells enriched from blood (not recorded which). These TCRs come from a young woman who had recovered from COVID-19.

The genes are TRBV3-1 (or the pseudogene TRBV3-2) and TRBJ2-2, with 7 positions matching TRBD2. V shed 4 bases, J shed 7 bases, and the junction held 6 bases outside the gene matches. Germline CDR1 and CDR2: LGHDT and YNNKEL (reference sequence). The CDR3 is made up of 14 amino acids. The CDR3 loop is CASSPRTSFGELFF. Here the CDR3 DNA reads TGTGCCAGCAGCCCCCGGACTAGTTTCGGGGAGCTGTTTTTT.

The gene calls are TRBV18 and TRBJ1-1; TRBD1 agrees at 9 bases. Trimming removed 5 bases from V and 8 bases from J; junction bases left unmatched: 3. This CDR3 contains 12 residues. Germline CDR1 and CDR2: KGHSH and LQKENI. The CDR3 loop is CASSTGQGEAFF. CDR3 bases: TGTGCCAGCTCAACGGGACAGGGCGAAGCTTTCTTT.

This chain joins TRBV28 and TRBJ2-7; D possibly corresponds to TRBD2 (5 bases). The germline V gene has CDR1 MDHEN and CDR2 SYDVKM. The CDR3 covers 16 residues. V shed 5 bases and J shed 2 bases, with 19 bases lying between them. The chain's CDR3 is CASSERAAQSAYEQYF. The CDR3 DNA sequence: TGTGCCAGCAGTGAGAGAGCGGCGCAAAGTGCCTACGAGCAGTACTTC.

V and J are TRBV30 and TRBJ2-6, with D hard to call. V gave up 0 bases and J gave up 3 bases, with 6 bases separating them. Looked up from germline, CDR1 is GTSNPN and CDR2 is SVGIG (reference sequence). The CDR3 is 14 amino acids. This CDR3 is CAWSVSLGANVLTF. Here the CDR3 DNA reads TGTGCCTGGAGTGTTAGCCTTGGGGCCAACGTCCTGACTTTC.

This chain links TRBV2 with TRBJ2-5; tentatively, D is TRBD1 (6 bases). Per the germline V gene, CDR1 is SNHLY and CDR2 is FYNNEI. The CDR3 has 14 residues. Trimming took off 6 bases at V and 5 bases at J, with 16 bases between the two ends. CDR3 region: CASRSNRDIETQYF. The CDR3 DNA follows: TGTGCCAGCAGAAGCAACAGGGATATTGAGACCCAGTACTTC. Supplemented by reference TRBV2 and TRBJ2-5, the full variable domain reads EPEVTQTPSHQVTQMGQEVILRCVPISNHLYFYWYRQILGQKVEFLVSFYNNEISEKSEIFDDQFSVERPDGSNFTLKIRSTKLEDSAMYFCASRSNRDIETQYFGPGTRLLVL.

The chain carries TRBV11-2 and TRBJ2-7, with D perhaps TRBD1 (6 bases). The V and J ends lost 8 bases and 6 bases respectively, with 17 bases between them. This CDR3 comprises 13 residues. The V gene's germline CDR1 is SGHAT and CDR2 FQNNGV. CDR3 residues: CASSGPGAGEQYF. The CDR3 coding sequence is TGTGCCAGCTCCGGTCCAGGGGCGGGCGAGCAGTACTTC. Full variable domain (remainder filled in from reference TRBV11-2 and TRBJ2-7): EAGVAQSPRYKIIEKRQSVAFWCNPISGHATLYWYQQILGQGPKLLIQFQNNGVVDDSQLPKDRFSAERLKGVDSTLKIQPAKLEDSAVYLCASSGPGAGEQYFGPGTRLTVT.